Each of the 13 T cell receptor beta chains below was sequenced from the same sample in a study of T cell changes during pregnancy in multiple sclerosis (dated by TCRdb to about 2019). Libraries were constructed by the immunoSEQ multiplex PCR assay. In TCRdb, the immuneACCESS table is reduced to in-frame sequences with V and J assigned. These tables do not hold every clone; where another copy was compared, an unresolved V gene accounts for under half, and the others remain unexplained. The sample table lists approximately 89,000 clones, approximately 94% of them with a count of one. The ten largest account for under 0.85% of the sample. Sequenced material: peripheral blood, taken in the third trimester of pregnancy. Every receptor here comes from a female donor with multiple sclerosis, enrolled in a pregnancy study.

The J gene is TRBJ1-1, the V gene TRBV15; D ambiguous. Per the germline V gene, CDR1 is LNHNV and CDR2 is YYDKDF (reference sequence). The length of the CDR3 is 14 residues. With 1 base removed from V and 5 bases from J, the gap between germline ends came to 11 bases. The CDR3 nucleotides read TGTGCCACCAGCAGAGCAGGCACGGCGACTGAAGCTTTCTTT. Residues: CATSRAGTATEAFF.

This chain connects TRBV2 to TRBJ1-2; 9 bases line up with TRBD1. With V trimmed by 7 bases and J by 7 bases, 7 bases remained unmatched. CDR1 is SNHLY, CDR2 FYNNEI, per germline. This CDR3 spans 13 amino acids. Here the CDR3 DNA reads TGTGCCAGCAACAGACAGGGGGTACGTGGCTACACCTTC. It yields the protein CASNRQGVRGYTF. Complete variable domain (other parts from reference TRBV2 and TRBJ1-2): EPEVTQTPSHQVTQMGQEVILRCVPISNHLYFYWYRQILGQKVEFLVSFYNNEISEKSEIFDDQFSVERPDGSNFTLKIRSTKLEDSAMYFCASNRQGVRGYTFGSGTRLTVV.

The chain recombines TRBV12-5 with TRBJ2-2, with 10 bases lining up with TRBD2. After removal of 0 bases from V and 2 bases from J, the junction contained 12 bases not matched to a gene. This CDR3 has 20 residues. Germline CDR1 and CDR2: LGHNT and FRNRAP. CDR3 DNA: TGTGCTAGTGGTTTGGTACTCTATGGAGGACTAGCGGTTAACACCGGGGAGCTGTTTTTT. It translates to CASGLVLYGGLAVNTGELFF.

The J gene is TRBJ2-3, the V gene TRBV7-9; D may be TRBD2 (7 bases). The CDR3 runs to 16 residues. The V and J ends lost 2 bases and 0 bases respectively, with 12 bases between them. CDR1 is SEHNR, CDR2 FQNEAQ, per germline (reference sequence). The CDR3 DNA reads as TGTGCCAGCAGCTTAAGGGGGGGAAGGAGCACAGATACGCAGTATTTT. It translates to CASSLRGGRSTDTQYF.

This chain connects TRBV4-1 to TRBJ2-7; TRBD2 agrees at 9 bases. The CDR3 extends over 15 amino acids. The germline V gene has CDR1 MGHRA and CDR2 YSYEKL. With V trimmed by 1 base and J by 2 bases, 3 bases remained unmatched. The DNA of the CDR3 is TGCGCCAGCAGCCAAGCCGGGACTAGCCCCTACGAGCAGTACTTC. Translation: CASSQAGTSPYEQYF.

CDR3 nucleotides: TGTGCCAGCTCACGGGGACTAGCGACGCTCTCCTACGAGCAGTACTTC. Its translation is CASSRGLATLSYEQYF. J is TRBJ2-7 and V is TRBV18; 10 bases map to TRBD2. V gave up 4 bases and J gave up 0 bases; unmatched junction bases: 6. Germline V lookup: CDR1 KGHSH, CDR2 LQKENI. This CDR3 has 16 amino acids. The variable domain in full, with the rest retrieved from reference TRBV18 and TRBJ2-7, is NAGVMQNPRHLVRRRGQEARLRCSPMKGHSHVYWYRQLPEEGLKFMVYLQKENIIDESGMPKERFSAEFPKEGPSILRIQQVVRGDSAAYFCASSRGLATLSYEQYFGPGTRLTVT.

The genes are TRBV6-1 and TRBJ1-1, with D possibly being TRBD1 (5 bases). The CDR3 runs to 14 residues. From germline, CDR1 is MNHNS and CDR2 SASEGT. V was shortened by 5 bases and J by 2 bases, with 12 bases between the two germline ends. The CDR3 reads CASSMTESNTEAFF. As DNA, the CDR3 is TGTGCCAGCAGTATGACAGAGTCTAACACTGAAGCTTTCTTT.

This clone was counted once. The V gene is TRBV9, the J gene TRBJ2-1, with 7 bases matching TRBD2. Germline assignment: CDR1 SGDLS and CDR2 YYNGEE. This CDR3 is 15 amino acids long. V gave up 3 bases and J gave up 5 bases; unmatched junction bases: 8. The CDR3 region has the DNA TGTGCCAGCAGCGCAAGCGGGGCACCCCACAATGAGCAGTTCTTC. Translated: CASSASGAPHNEQFF.

The V and J genes are TRBV2 and TRBJ1-1; 8 nucleotides agree with TRBD1. Germline CDR1 and CDR2: SNHLY and FYNNEI. V was pared by 4 bases and J by 8 bases, with 15 bases of the junction left unmatched. This CDR3 spans 16 amino acids. The chain's CDR3 is CASSADRGLELLEAFF. In nucleotides, the CDR3 is TGTGCCAGCAGTGCCGACAGGGGTTTGGAGTTATTGGAAGCTTTCTTT. Complete variable domain (other parts from reference TRBV2 and TRBJ1-1): EPEVTQTPSHQVTQMGQEVILRCVPISNHLYFYWYRQILGQKVEFLVSFYNNEISEKSEIFDDQFSVERPDGSNFTLKIRSTKLEDSAMYFCASSADRGLELLEAFFGQGTRLTVV.

The chain combines TRBV7-9 with TRBJ2-1, with 11 bases fitting TRBD2. CDR1 is SEHNR and CDR2 is FQNEAQ in the germline V gene (reference sequence). The CDR3 covers 19 residues. V dropped 7 bases and J dropped 3; count of bases not matched to a gene: 17. The CDR3 region has the DNA TGTGCCAGCACCCCTTCAAAAAAGCTAGCGGGAGGACACTACAATGAGCAGTTCTTC. This encodes CASTPSKKLAGGHYNEQFF.

The chain employs TRBV27 and TRBJ1-2; no clear D gene. In germline, CDR1 is MNHEY, CDR2 SMNVEV (reference sequence). Trimming took off 0 bases at V and 2 bases at J, with 10 bases between the two ends. The CDR3 is 15 amino acids. Here the CDR3 reads CASSLSQLLNYGYTF. The DNA for the CDR3 is TGTGCCAGCAGTTTATCACAGCTACTCAACTATGGCTACACCTTC.

V and J are TRBV18 and TRBJ2-7; weak D call: TRBD2 (6 bases). The CDR3 loop spans 15 amino acids. The germline CDR1 and CDR2 sequences are KGHSH and LQKENI. The V end was cut by 2 bases, the J end by 10 bases, with 21 bases between. Here the CDR3 DNA reads TGTGCCAGCTCACCATTTGGGACTCAAGACAGTCTACAGTACTTC. Its translation: CASSPFGTQDSLQYF. Looking up the rest from reference TRBV18 and TRBJ2-7 gives the full variable domain: NAGVMQNPRHLVRRRGQEARLRCSPMKGHSHVYWYRQLPEEGLKFMVYLQKENIIDESGMPKERFSAEFPKEGPSILRIQQVVRGDSAAYFCASSPFGTQDSLQYFGPGTRLTVT.

The J gene is TRBJ2-3, the V gene TRBV7-6; 10 bases are shared with TRBD2. Germline CDR1 and CDR2: SGHVS and FNYEAQ. This CDR3 region has 15 residues. Germline trimming cut 4 bases from V and 3 bases from J; bases unmatched to any gene: 4. The DNA for the CDR3 is TGTGCCAGCAGCTCTAGCGGGAGTTTGACAGATACGCAGTATTTT. It codes for CASSSSGSLTDTQYF. The full variable domain, its missing parts supplied by reference TRBV7-6 and TRBJ2-3, is GAGVSQSPRYKVTKRGQDVALRCDPISGHVSLYWYRQALGQGPEFLTYFNYEAQQDKSGLPNDRFSAERPEGSISTLTIQRTEQRDSAMYRCASSSSGSLTDTQYFGPGTRLTVL.